This T cell receptor (beta chain) was identified in a study of blood T cell repertoires in COVID-19. Whole-study context: The United States, Italy and Spain were the sources of the acute and convalescent COVID-19 samples. Sources were T cells, B-cell-depleted T cells, or PBMCs; the material itself was cDNA or gDNA.

This clone was observed a single time. The CDR3 has 15 residues. Germline values: CDR1 MGHRA, CDR2 YSYEKL. Trimming removed 4 bases from V and 5 bases from J; junction bases left unmatched: 8. In the original analysis: Scientists estimated how many nucleated cells there were by amplifying reference gene primers. Produced via immunoSEQ multiplex PCR; TCRdb's table is partial and in-frame only. V and J calls and clone size are given by that table; D and trimming were obtained from the DNA. Of about 310,000 clones in the sample, more than 75% were seen once. The sequence was collected from a man between 45 and 60 years old with active or convalescent COVID-19. Specimen: peripheral blood. J is TRBJ2-1 and V is TRBV4-1; 7 positions agree with TRBD2. Here the CDR3 reads CASSLAAGTHNEQFF. The CDR3 DNA is TGCGCCAGCAGCCTTGCAGCGGGGACTCACAATGAGCAGTTCTTC.